Below are 11 T cell receptor beta chains sequenced from a single sample in a study of blood T cell repertoires in COVID-19. Only in-frame clones appear in the TCRdb table, and some are missing; sequencing was by immunoSEQ multiplex PCR. The sample yields 90,000 to 100,000 clones, around four fifths seen once. Sample: peripheral blood. The origin of the receptors is a man in his sixties or seventies with acute or convalescent COVID-19.

The chain is built from TRBV27 and TRBJ1-4, with no clear D. The germline V gene has CDR1 MNHEY and CDR2 SMNVEV (reference sequence). The V end was cut by 5 bases, the J end by 10 bases, with 23 bases between. The CDR3 runs to 16 residues. This CDR3 is CASSPLAIDLTGKLFF. The CDR3, as DNA: TGTGCCAGCAGTCCGCTAGCCATTGATCTAACCGGAAAACTGTTTTTT.

V usage is TRBV6-5 and J usage is TRBJ2-7; TRBD1 might be the D (5 bases). The CDR3 runs 15 residues. V lost 5 bases to trimming and J lost 0 bases, with 14 bases between them. CDR1 MNHEY and CDR2 SVGAGI come from the germline V gene. The CDR3 spells CASSHHRPPSYEQYF. As DNA, the CDR3 is TGTGCCAGCAGTCATCACAGGCCTCCCTCCTACGAGCAGTACTTC.

The J gene is TRBJ1-2, the V gene TRBV11-2; 7 positions match TRBD1. CDR3 length: 13 residues. Trimming took 5 bases from V and 7 from J; bases not matched to a gene: 7. CDR1 is SGHAT, CDR2 FQNNGV, per germline. CDR3 sequence: CASSPDRVGGYTF. DNA for the CDR3: TGTGCCAGCAGCCCAGACAGGGTCGGTGGCTACACCTTC.

This chain uses TRBV15 with TRBJ1-2, with D unresolved. Germline CDR1 is LNHNV and CDR2 is YYDKDF (reference sequence). There are 16 residues in the CDR3. Deletions cut 0 bases from V and 4 bases from J, with 15 bases between. Here the CDR3 reads CATSRDPGRGGYGYTF. DNA for the CDR3: TGTGCCACCAGCAGAGATCCCGGACGCGGAGGCTATGGCTACACCTTC.

This clone was observed once. The chain recombines TRBV6-6 with TRBJ2-3; D unresolved. Per germline, CDR1 MNHNY and CDR2 SVGAGI (reference sequence). Trimming left V 6 bases short and J 6 bases short, with 16 bases between. The CDR3 covers 14 residues. This CDR3 is CASRPGSLTDTQYF. The DNA for the CDR3 is TGTGCCAGCAGGCCCGGTTCGTTAACGGATACGCAGTATTTT.

This clone has only a few counts. This chain links TRBV30 with TRBJ1-2; 7 bases agree with TRBD1. The germline V gene has CDR1 GTSNPN and CDR2 SVGIG (reference sequence). This CDR3 contains 14 residues. The junction had 8 bases not matched to a gene; V was cut back by 4 bases and J by 3 bases. The CDR3 sequence: CAWNPLGQDYGYTF. CDR3 coding DNA: TGTGCCTGGAATCCTTTAGGACAGGACTATGGCTACACCTTC.

The genes are TRBV4-3 and TRBJ2-5, with TRBD2 matching 9 bases. This CDR3 has 18 amino acids. J gave up 4 bases and V 0 bases, and 12 bases lay outside the gene matches. Germline CDR1 reads LGHNA; CDR2 reads YSLEER. In nucleotides, the CDR3 is TGCGCCAGCAGCCAAGATCTCTTGGCGGGAGGGCGAGTAGAGACCCAGTACTTC. This gives the protein CASSQDLLAGGRVETQYF.

V is TRBV9 and J is TRBJ2-1; 7 nucleotides line up with TRBD2. Germline trimming cut 8 bases from V and 6 bases from J; bases unmatched to any gene: 14. This CDR3 spans 15 amino acids. Per germline, CDR1 SGDLS and CDR2 YYNGEE. The CDR3, as DNA: TGTGCCAGTCAATCGGGCGGGGGTCCATCCAATGAGCAGTTCTTC. Translating gives CASQSGGGPSNEQFF.

The gene calls are TRBV2 and TRBJ2-1; D unresolved. This CDR3 has 15 residues. V was clipped by 3 bases and J by 10 bases, with 19 bases between them. Germline V CDR1 and CDR2: SNHLY, FYNNEI. In nucleotides, the CDR3 is TGTGCCAGCAGTGAGGTGGGCACGCGATTCCGGGAGCAGTTCTTC. It is translated as CASSEVGTRFREQFF.

This clone showed up just a few times. V gene TRBV3-1 (or the pseudogene TRBV3-2) combines with J gene TRBJ1-6; no clear D. V shed 2 bases and J shed 9 bases, with 17 bases lying between them. CDR3 length: 16 amino acids. Germline CDR1 and CDR2: LGHDT and YNNKEL (reference sequence). The CDR3 sequence: CASSQWGLGGSSPLHF. The DNA of the CDR3 is TGTGCCAGCAGCCAATGGGGTCTGGGCGGGAGTTCACCCCTCCACTTT.

The chain has TRBV12-3 or TRBV12-4 and TRBJ1-5; D is undetermined. With 3 bases removed from V and 4 bases from J, the gap between germline ends came to 4 bases. CDR3 size: 12 residues. The CDR3 nucleotides are TGTGCCAGCAGTTTCGGGAATCAGCCCCAGCATTTT. Residues: CASSFGNQPQHF.